What follows are 3 T cell receptor beta chains derived from one specimen sequenced in a study of metastatic and nonmetastatic thyroid tumors (dated by TCRdb to 2020 to 2021). Before undergoing thyroid surgery, none of the patients had been given any kind of treatment. The protocol used for the library was PCR. This sample was sequenced with an Illumina HiSeq 4000. In TCRdb, the public reads were trimmed at Q25 with fastp and aligned with MiXCR, with productive beta chains retained. The sample includes over 50,000 clones, with almost 30% observed a single time. The ten biggest clones cover around a sixth of the sample. Sequencing was performed on blood. The receptors derive from a female donor with papillary thyroid cancer or a benign thyroid nodule (not recorded which). Some clones in this sample may be carry-over from other donors' samples.

This clone is medium-sized within its sample. The chain carries TRBV19 and TRBJ1-5; 9 positions match TRBD1. The CDR3 loop spans 15 amino acids. Germline V lookup: CDR1 LNHDA, CDR2 SQIVND (reference sequence). V was pared by 4 bases and J by 10 bases, with 11 bases of the junction left unmatched. CDR3 sequence (DNA): TGTGCCAGTAGTAGACCGGGACAGGGACTTCTACCCCAGCATTTT. Protein sequence: CASSRPGQGLLPQHF.

Here the CDR3 DNA reads TGCAGTGCTAGCGGGGAGTTTGGGAATCAGCCCCAGCATTTT. Its protein is CSASGEFGNQPQHF. The chain combines TRBV20-1 with TRBJ1-5; no definite D call. Trimming took off 3 bases at V and 4 bases at J, with 13 bases between the two ends. CDR3 length equals 14 residues. Germline assignment: CDR1 DFQATT and CDR2 SNEGSKA (reference sequence).

The rearrangement uses TRBV28 and TRBJ1-2, with TRBD1 matching 7 bases. The junction had 13 bases not matched to a gene; V was cut back by 10 bases and J by 8 bases. Germline loops: CDR1 MDHEN, CDR2 SYDVKM. This CDR3 region has 13 residues. Here the CDR3 DNA reads TGTGCCACCAACTACAGGGGATACGGGGGCTACACCTTC. Protein product: CATNYRGYGGYTF.